One T cell receptor beta chain is described in this entry. Which antigen it targets is not known. Qualities for individual bases were not recorded, and no much larger clone is one base off. This sample was included in a study of T cell responses to AZD1222 COVID-19 vaccine (dated by TCRdb to the early 2020s). For the study in its entirety: TCR sequencing was performed for roughly 250 trial participants, of whom roughly 200 were given two doses of AZD1222 and 26 were given two doses of MenACWY control vaccine. Trial participants were enrolled into age subgroups of 18-55, 56-69 and 70-plus years, which contained roughly 140, 27 and 60 TCR-sequenced participants, respectively.

CDR3 length: 15 amino acids, cysteine to phenylalanine. The CDR3 DNA has 45 bases and is translated from base 1. For CDR1 and CDR2, the germline V gene (reference sequence) lists LGHDT and YNNKEL. V lost 6 bases and J lost 5 bases; the stretch between them is 19 bases long. This specimen's time point label, interpreted: about 28 days (+/-7) after the second vaccine dose. AZD1222 recipients given second doses at about 4 weeks or at about 12 weeks were pooled, since spike-specific TCR depth and breadth were not found to differ between the two schedules. The vaccinee samples were drawn from two UK trials, COV001 and COV002, one of which was a single-blind randomized controlled phase 2/3 trial testing AZD1222 (ChAdOx1 nCoV-19) in healthy adults. Trial participant PBMC samples were collected at day 0 and day 28 after the second dose for TCRbeta chain sequencing. Paper-wide results and their limitations: Because no day 14 peak-response samples were available, repertoires were characterized only after the peak T cell response. Participants were mostly white British and included more females than males, and it was suggested by the authors that clonal diversity may have been underestimated. A significant rise in spike-specific TCR breadth and depth was observed after two AZD1222 doses relative to day 0 and relative to MenACWY recipients. The vaccine-associated CD4 TCRs covered the entire spike protein, and the dominant responses fell in regions 160-218 and 743-854. Reportedly, almost half of the unique spike-specific TCRs recognized epitopes lying outside the regions that are mutated in the B.1.351 and B.1.1.7 variants. Only a handful of AZD1222 recipients were SARS-CoV-2 seropositive at baseline, limiting conclusions about previously exposed vaccinees. The 56-69-year group was small, and its depth increase did not reach significance, likely because of low power.

The CDR3 regions of human TCRbeta chains were analyzed by immunosequencing. Per the original workflow: Repertoire TCRs were checked for matches against a reference library of SARS-CoV-2-specific TCRs that had been generated using the MIRA antigen-specificity platform. Breadth meant the fraction of unique TCRs that were SARS-CoV-2-associated, whereas depth meant the fraction of total T cells that were SARS-CoV-2-associated. Using the MIRA data, every spike-specific TCR was mapped to the spike region that the TCR reacted to and assigned to either a CD4 or a CD8 class. Log10-transformed breadth and depth values were compared by one-way ANOVA with Sidak's multiple comparisons tests. This immuneACCESS table, as held by TCRdb, lists in-frame sequences with V and J called but not all clones. Of the missing ones, under half trace to an unresolved V gene in checked studies; the others have no known cause. That table furnishes V, J and clone size, whereas the DNA furnished D and trimming. For this sample the table gives tens of thousands of clones, of which 89% were detected only once. The leading ten clones occupy approximately 6.1% of the sample.

The chain is made from TRBV3-1 (or the pseudogene TRBV3-2) and TRBJ1-2, with the D gene not clear enough to name. This sample comprised peripheral blood, obtained 28 days after the second AZD1222 dose. The receptor was derived from an adult who received the AZD1222 COVID-19 vaccine. The CDR3 is CASSLSGSGQYGYTF. The nucleotide sequence reads as follows: TGTGCCAGCAGTCTGAGTGGGTCCGGTCAATATGGCTACACCTTC.